The TCR beta chain under discussion was sequenced for a study of CD8+ T cells in alopecia areata. Whole-study context: Treated patients were given oral tofacitinib, which was dosed at 5 to 10 mg twice daily.

Study-level points and caveats: Lesional scalp exceeded normal scalp in clonality, especially in alopecia totalis/universalis.

A word on this clone: Its antigen is as yet unknown.

The CDR3 is made up of 13 amino acids. Germline CDR1 LGHNA, CDR2 YNFKEQ. With 0 bases removed from V and 10 bases from J, the gap between germline ends came to 12 bases. Extracted from the samples, RNA was reverse transcribed into cDNA to serve as the sequencing template. The assay was immunoSEQ multiplex PCR, and TCRdb's table has in-frame clones only and misses some. The table lists about 140,000 clones, 51% of them singletons, with less than 1% in the top ten. Obtained from alopecia areata patients were lesional scalp punch biopsies along with peripheral blood. J is TRBJ2-5 and V is TRBV4-2; weak D call: TRBD2 (5 bases). The TCR was taken from a human donor with alopecia areata. The source material was CD4+ T cells sorted from blood, sampled at week 0. The CDR3 loop reads CASSQDLGKGQYF. CDR3 nucleotide sequence: TGTGCCAGCAGCCAAGATCTCGGGAAGGGCCAGTACTTC.